This T cell receptor beta chain was documented in a study of T-cell reconstitution after alpha-beta-depleted transplantation in children. This clonotype turned up a few times. Its antigen remains unidentified. The ends were cut back, 3 bases at V and 6 bases at J, with 8 bases in the middle. Germline V lookup: CDR1 MGHDK, CDR2 SYGVNS. The CDR3 sequence is 13 residues long. TCRbeta library construction was performed incorporating unique molecular identifiers. TCRdb re-called the PCR reads through MiXCR, storing one row per CDR3 protein. The sample has roughly 790,000 distinct CDR3 sequences, approximately 15% seen once; the top ten hold around 5.3%. Study results and limitations: Newly produced T cells mostly accounted for T-cell counts and diversity one year post-transplant.

The rearrangement uses TRBV25-1 and TRBJ2-2, with D tentatively TRBD2 (5 bases). This specimen was PBMCs, mostly from graft donor cells, taken 360 days after TCRalphabeta/CD19-depleted stem cell transplant. This receptor was taken from a male patient aged 10 to 17 who had a stem cell transplant for acute lymphoblastic leukemia, so the T cells may come from the graft donor. As DNA, the CDR3 is TGTGCCAGCAGTGAGAGAGGGTCCGGGGAGCTGTTTTTT. Translation gives CASSERGSGELFF. The full variable domain, completed using reference TRBV25-1 and TRBJ2-2, is EADIYQTPRYLVIGTGKKITLECSQTMGHDKMYWYQQDPGMELHLIHYSYGVNSTEKGDLSSESTVSRIRTEHFPLTLESARPSHTSQYLCASSERGSGELFFGEGSRLTVL.